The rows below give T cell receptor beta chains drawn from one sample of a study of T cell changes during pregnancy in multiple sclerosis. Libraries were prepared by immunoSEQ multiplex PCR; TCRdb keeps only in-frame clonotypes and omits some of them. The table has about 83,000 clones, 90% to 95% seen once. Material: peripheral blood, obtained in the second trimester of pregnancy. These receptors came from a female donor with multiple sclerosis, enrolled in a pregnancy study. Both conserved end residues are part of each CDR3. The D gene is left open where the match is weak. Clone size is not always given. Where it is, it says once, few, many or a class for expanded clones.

CATSRGITGYEQYF,TGTGCCACCAGCAGAGGAATTACAGGGTACGAGCAGTACTTC,TRBV15,-,TRBJ2-7,-
CASSLTSGRAQTDTQYF,TGCGCCAGCAGCTTGACTAGCGGGAGGGCTCAGACAGATACGCAGTATTTT,TRBV5-1,TRBD2,TRBJ2-3,-
CASSYDGIQEKLFF,TGTGCCAGCAGTTACGACGGGATACAAGAAAAACTGTTTTTT,TRBV6-5,-,TRBJ1-4,-
CASSYSILGELFF,TGTGCCAGCAGTTACTCGATACTGGGGGAGCTGTTTTTT,TRBV6-5,-,TRBJ2-2,-
CASSYPGQARTGELFF,TGTGCCAGCAGCTACCCAGGACAGGCAAGAACAGGGGAGCTGTTTTTT,TRBV5-5,TRBD1,TRBJ2-2,-
CASSLAGYGNTIYF,TGTGCCAGCAGCTTAGCAGGGTACGGAAACACCATATATTTT,TRBV11-2,-,TRBJ1-3,-
CASSPEPTSRTGNLFF,TGCGCCAGCAGCCCCGAGCCCACGTCACGGACAGGGAACCTGTTTTTT,TRBV5-1,TRBD1,TRBJ1-4,-
CASSLGTGGTEAFF,TGTGCCAGCAGCTTAGGGACAGGGGGGACTGAAGCTTTCTTT,TRBV5-4,TRBD1,TRBJ1-1,-
CASSRSGNQYNEQFF,TGTGCCAGCAGCCGAAGCGGGAATCAATACAATGAGCAGTTCTTC,TRBV7-6,TRBD2,TRBJ2-1,-
CASSLGGLAGEIRSSYEQYF,TGCGCCAGCAGCTTAGGGGGACTAGCGGGGGAAATAAGGAGCTCCTACGAGCAGTACTTC,TRBV5-1,TRBD2,TRBJ2-7,-
CASSLRTSGTVLAKNIQYF,TGTGCCAGTAGTCTCAGGACTAGCGGGACCGTACTAGCCAAAAACATTCAGTACTTC,TRBV19,TRBD2,TRBJ2-4,-
CASRDPRQGDNTGELFF,TGCGCCAGCAGGGACCCCCGACAGGGTGACAACACCGGGGAGCTGTTTTTT,TRBV5-1,TRBD1,TRBJ2-2,-
CASSLGTSGTDTQYF,TGTGCCAGCAGCTTAGGGACTAGCGGCACAGATACGCAGTATTTT,TRBV7-7,TRBD2,TRBJ2-3,-
CASSPFTGSYEQYF,TGTGCCAGTAGTCCCTTTACAGGATCCTACGAGCAGTACTTC,TRBV19,-,TRBJ2-7,-
CASSQVLGVGGSTGELFF,TGCGCCAGCAGCCAAGTACTGGGTGTCGGAGGGAGCACCGGGGAGCTGTTTTTT,TRBV4-1,-,TRBJ2-2,-
CASSIPDRGSQPQHF,TGTGCCAGTAGTATCCCTGACAGGGGAAGTCAGCCCCAGCATTTT,TRBV19,TRBD1,TRBJ1-5,few
CASSLVRQHNEQFF,TGTGCCAGCAGCTTGGTGCGGCAGCACAATGAGCAGTTCTTC,TRBV5-6,-,TRBJ2-1,-
CASSFARDEQFF,TGTGCCAGCAGCTTCGCGCGGGATGAGCAGTTCTTC,TRBV5-6,-,TRBJ2-1,-
CASSPWGGNYGYTF,TGTGCCAGCAGTCCCTGGGGAGGGAACTATGGCTACACCTTC,TRBV27,-,TRBJ1-2,-
CASTRAGAADTQYF,TGTGCCAGCACTCGCGCGGGGGCCGCAGATACGCAGTATTTT,TRBV6-6,-,TRBJ2-3,-